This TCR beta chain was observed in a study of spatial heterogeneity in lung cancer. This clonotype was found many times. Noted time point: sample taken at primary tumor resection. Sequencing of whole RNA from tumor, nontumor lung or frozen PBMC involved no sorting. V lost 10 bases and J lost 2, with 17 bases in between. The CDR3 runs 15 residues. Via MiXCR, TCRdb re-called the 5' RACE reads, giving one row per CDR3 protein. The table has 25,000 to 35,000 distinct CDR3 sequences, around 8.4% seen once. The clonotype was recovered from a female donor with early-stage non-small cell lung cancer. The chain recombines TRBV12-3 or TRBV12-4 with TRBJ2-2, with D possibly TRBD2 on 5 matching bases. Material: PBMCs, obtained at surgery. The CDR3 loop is CATHEGLLNTGELFF. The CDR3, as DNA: TGTGCCACCCACGAGGGCTTGCTCAACACCGGGGAGCTGTTTTTT.